Many counts were recorded for the clone carrying this T cell receptor (beta chain). Its cognate antigen is unknown. TCR beta libraries were built with iRepertoire HTBI primers and Arm-PCR of CDR3 regions. In the original analysis: Spanning all samples, the identified segments comprised approximately 57 TRBV and around 15 TRBJ. TCRdb reprocessed the multiplex PCR reads with MiXCR, giving one entry per CDR3 protein. Clone size and V and J calls follow TCRdb, not the original study. This sample has some 200,000 distinct CDR3 sequences, with 15% to 20% found just once. This specimen belongs to a study of regulatory T cells in long-lasting Graves disease. Germline-derived CDR1 and CDR2 are MNHNS and SASEGT. V was pared by 10 bases and J by 2 bases, with 14 bases between. CDR3 size: 14 residues. Points from the study as a whole: Persistent Graves' patients showed reduced TCR diversity versus newly diagnosed patients. Segments TRBV28, TRBJ1-2 and TRBJ2-5 showed preferential usage in persistent disease.

Sample time point: newly diagnosed GD, antithyroid drugs for less than 3 months. Construction of the TCR library relied on RNA isolated from PBMCs. These data also featured in a second study, about T cells in Graves' hyperthyroidism and ophthalmopathy. That report notes: Orbital computed tomography, thyroid ultrasound, serum thyroxine and TRAb, and clinical symptoms together informed the diagnoses.

The starting material was peripheral blood mononuclear cells (PBMCs), obtained at new diagnosis, from a patient treated with antithyroid drugs. The origin of this receptor is a woman in her twenties or thirties with Graves disease. The chain recombines TRBV6-1 with TRBJ2-2; tentatively, D is TRBD1 (5 bases). In DNA form, the CDR3 reads TGTGCCATAAAAAGGGGCCCAAACACCGGGGAGCTGTTTTTT. This encodes CAIKRGPNTGELFF.